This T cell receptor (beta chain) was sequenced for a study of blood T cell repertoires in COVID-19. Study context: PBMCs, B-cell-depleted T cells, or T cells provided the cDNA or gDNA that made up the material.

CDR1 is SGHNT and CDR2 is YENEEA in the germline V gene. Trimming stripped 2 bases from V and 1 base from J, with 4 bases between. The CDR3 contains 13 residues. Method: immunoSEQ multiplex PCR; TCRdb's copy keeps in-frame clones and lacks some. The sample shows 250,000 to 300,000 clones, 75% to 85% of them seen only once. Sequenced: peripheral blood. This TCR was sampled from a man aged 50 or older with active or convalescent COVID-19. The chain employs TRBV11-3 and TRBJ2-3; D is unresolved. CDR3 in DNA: TGTGCCAGCAGCTTACGGGGCACAGATACGCAGTATTTT. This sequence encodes CASSLRGTDTQYF.